The 3 T cell receptor beta chains reported below all come from one sample, sequenced in a study of cytomegalovirus exposure and HLA in healthy donors. It was with 60 Vbeta and 13 Jbeta primers that the PCR ran. The repertoire was sequenced with immunoSEQ multiplex PCR; TCRdb's copy has only in-frame clones and lacks some. The repertoire holds more than 85,000 clones, with around 76% as singletons. The sequenced material came from PBMCs. All receptors come from a man aged 40-55 years in good health and CMV-seropositive.

This chain connects TRBV7-6 to TRBJ2-3; the D gene is possibly TRBD1 (5 bases). CDR1 and CDR2 (germline): SGHVS, FNYEAQ. Trimming pared 0 bases from V and 4 bases from J, leaving 14 bases between. CDR3 length: 16 amino acids. The CDR3, as DNA: TGTGCCAGCAGCTTAGCGGTGGACAACCGGGCAGATACGCAGTATTTT. Protein sequence: CASSLAVDNRADTQYF.

V and J are TRBV7-9 and TRBJ1-6; TRBD1 agrees at 10 bases. This CDR3 has 15 residues. From germline, CDR1 is SEHNR and CDR2 FQNEAQ (reference sequence). The J segment lost 9 bases and the V segment lost 5 bases, leaving 7 bases of the junction unmatched. CDR3 loop: CASSPVDRGLSPLHF. DNA of the CDR3: TGTGCCAGCAGCCCGGTTGACAGGGGGCTTTCACCCCTCCACTTT.

V usage is TRBV7-9 and J usage is TRBJ1-2; D gene ambiguous. This CDR3 comprises 14 residues. CDR1 and CDR2 from the germline V gene are SEHNR and FQNEAQ (reference sequence). V gave up 5 bases and J gave up 5 bases, with 15 bases separating them. CDR3 residues: CASSASVLSYGYTF. In nucleotides, the CDR3 is TGTGCCAGCAGCGCCTCGGTATTGTCATATGGCTACACCTTC.